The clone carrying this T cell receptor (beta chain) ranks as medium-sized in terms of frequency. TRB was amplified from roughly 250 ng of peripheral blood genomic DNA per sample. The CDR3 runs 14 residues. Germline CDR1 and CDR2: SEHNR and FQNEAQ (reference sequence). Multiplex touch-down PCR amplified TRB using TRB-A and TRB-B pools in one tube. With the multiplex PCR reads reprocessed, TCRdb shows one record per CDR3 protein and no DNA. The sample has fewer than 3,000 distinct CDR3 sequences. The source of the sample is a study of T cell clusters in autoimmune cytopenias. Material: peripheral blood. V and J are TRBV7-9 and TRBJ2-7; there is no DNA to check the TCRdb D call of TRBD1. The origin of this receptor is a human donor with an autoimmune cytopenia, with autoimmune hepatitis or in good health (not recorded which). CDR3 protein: CASSEVGQGYEQYF.